This entry is about one T cell receptor beta chain. What it binds is not known. Sequencing used immunoSEQ multiplex PCR; TCRdb keeps in-frame clones, though not all of them. The sample lists about 1.5 million clones; roughly 96% were seen once. This sample is part of a study of shared clonotypes between healthy human individuals. Overall study results and limits: Depth of sequencing was expected to influence donor clonotype sharing. Against clonotypes common to all four donors, non-shared ones had lower generation probabilities. Naive CD4 clonotypes overlapped across a handful of donors at about 5.3%.

Donors had no recently reported acute infections or vaccinations and were HIV-negative. The CDR3 sequence is 15 residues long. Germline trimming cut 5 bases from V and 4 bases from J; bases unmatched to any gene: 9. The germline V gene encodes CDR1 MNHNS and CDR2 SASEGT. Sequencing input: naive CD4+ T cells sorted from blood. The sample's subset: CD45RA+ positively selected. The origin of this receptor is a young man in good health. This chain joins TRBV6-1 and TRBJ2-3; 7 bases match TRBD1. CDR3 coding DNA: TGTGCCAGCAGTTTTAACAGGGGATTCTCAGATACGCAGTATTTT. Its translation: CASSFNRGFSDTQYF.